This record concerns one T cell receptor beta chain sequence. The antigen remains undetermined. The data belong to a study of cytomegalovirus exposure and HLA in healthy donors. Study-level information: Early released data had tens of millions of unique TCRs, all coming from HLA-typed donors. General study results and limits: Later analysis showed TCR association rates varying by HLA locus, highest for DRB1 and lowest for HLA-C. One later analysis reportedly identified an Asian-associated ancestry cluster that showed fewer N-insertions than the roughly 600-donor mean. Reports indicate that TCR beta sequences accurately predicted the HLA-A and HLA-B alleles of most subjects.

The CDR3 contains 13 residues. The germline gives CDR1 MGHRA, CDR2 YSYEKL. V lost 8 bases to trimming and J lost 1 base, with 10 bases between them. PCR was performed using 60 Vbeta and 13 Jbeta primers. The table came from immunoSEQ multiplex PCR; TCRdb's copy has only in-frame clones and leaves some out. The sample totals 150,000 to 200,000 clones. The sequence was collected from a man aged 25-45 years in good health and CMV-seronegative. V is TRBV4-1 and J is TRBJ2-3; a possible D gene is TRBD1 (5 bases). The sequenced sample was PBMCs. CDR3 sequence: CASQGRGTDTQYF. CDR3 DNA: TGCGCCAGCCAGGGTCGAGGCACAGATACGCAGTATTTT.